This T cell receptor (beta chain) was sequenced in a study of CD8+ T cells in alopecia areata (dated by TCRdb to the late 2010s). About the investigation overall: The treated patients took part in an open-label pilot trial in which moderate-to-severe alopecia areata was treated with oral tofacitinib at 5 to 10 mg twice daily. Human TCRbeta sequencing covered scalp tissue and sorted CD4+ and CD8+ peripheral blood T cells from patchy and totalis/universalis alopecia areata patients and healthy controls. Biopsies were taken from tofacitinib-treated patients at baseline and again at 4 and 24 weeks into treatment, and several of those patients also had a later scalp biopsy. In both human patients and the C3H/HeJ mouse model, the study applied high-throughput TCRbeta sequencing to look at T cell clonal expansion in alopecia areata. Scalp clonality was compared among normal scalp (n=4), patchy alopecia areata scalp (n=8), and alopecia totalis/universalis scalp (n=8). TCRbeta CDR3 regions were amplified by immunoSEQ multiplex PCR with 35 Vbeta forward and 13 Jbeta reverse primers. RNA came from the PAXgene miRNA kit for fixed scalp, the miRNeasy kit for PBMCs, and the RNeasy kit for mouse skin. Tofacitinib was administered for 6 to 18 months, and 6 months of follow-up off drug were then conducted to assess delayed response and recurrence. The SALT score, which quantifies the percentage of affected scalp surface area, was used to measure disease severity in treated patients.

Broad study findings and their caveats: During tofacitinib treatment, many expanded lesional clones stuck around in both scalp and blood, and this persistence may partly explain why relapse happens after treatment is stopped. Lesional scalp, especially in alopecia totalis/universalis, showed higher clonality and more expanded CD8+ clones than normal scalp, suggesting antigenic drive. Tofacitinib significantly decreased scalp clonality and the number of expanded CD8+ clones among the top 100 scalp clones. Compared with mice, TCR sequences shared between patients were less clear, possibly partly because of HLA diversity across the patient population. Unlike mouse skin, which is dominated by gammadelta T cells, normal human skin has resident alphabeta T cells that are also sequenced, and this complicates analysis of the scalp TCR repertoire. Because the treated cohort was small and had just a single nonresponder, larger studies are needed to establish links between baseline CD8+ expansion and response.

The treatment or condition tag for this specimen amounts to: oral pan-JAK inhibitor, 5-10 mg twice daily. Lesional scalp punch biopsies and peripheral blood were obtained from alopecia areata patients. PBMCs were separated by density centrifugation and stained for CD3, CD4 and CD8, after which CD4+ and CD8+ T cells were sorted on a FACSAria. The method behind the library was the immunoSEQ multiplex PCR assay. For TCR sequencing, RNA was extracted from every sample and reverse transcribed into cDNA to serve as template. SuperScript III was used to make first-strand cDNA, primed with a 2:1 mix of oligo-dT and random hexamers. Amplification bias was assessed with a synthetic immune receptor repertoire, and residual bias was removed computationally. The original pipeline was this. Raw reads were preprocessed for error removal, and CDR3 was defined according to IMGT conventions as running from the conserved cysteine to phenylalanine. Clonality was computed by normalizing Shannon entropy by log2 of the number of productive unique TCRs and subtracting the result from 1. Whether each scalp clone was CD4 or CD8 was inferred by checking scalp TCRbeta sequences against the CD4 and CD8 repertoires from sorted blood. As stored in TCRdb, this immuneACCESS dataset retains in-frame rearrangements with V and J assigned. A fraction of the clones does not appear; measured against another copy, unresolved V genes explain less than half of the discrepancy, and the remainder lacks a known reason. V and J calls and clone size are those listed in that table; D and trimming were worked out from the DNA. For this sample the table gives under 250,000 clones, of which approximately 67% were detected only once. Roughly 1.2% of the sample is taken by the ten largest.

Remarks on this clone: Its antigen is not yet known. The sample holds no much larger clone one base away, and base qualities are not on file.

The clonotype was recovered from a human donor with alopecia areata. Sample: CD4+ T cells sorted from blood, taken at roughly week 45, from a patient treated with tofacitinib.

The bases read TGTGCCAGCAGTGAAGGAATTACACCCCTCCACTTT. Its amino acids are CASSEGITPLHF. Rearrangement joined TRBV25-1 to TRBJ1-6; the D gene is unclear. The CDR3 goes from the cysteine to the phenylalanine over 12 residues. CDR3 DNA only is kept here, 36 bases in frame from base 1. CDR1 and CDR2, per the germline V gene, are MGHDK and SYGVNS. V loses 2 bases, J loses 11 bases, and the germline ends lie 7 bases apart.